This TCR beta chain was observed in a study of blood T cell repertoires in COVID-19. As for the study in general: Samples of COVID-19 (acute and convalescent) were obtained from the United States, Italy and Spain.

Adults between roughly 18 and 95 years of age took part from fewer than 30 US areas. V shed 7 bases and J shed 5 bases, with 20 bases lying between them. CDR3 length equals 16 residues. CDR1 and CDR2 (germline): SGHVS, FQNEAQ. Libraries were prepared by immunoSEQ multiplex PCR; TCRdb keeps only in-frame clonotypes and omits some of them. The sample carries roughly 400,000 clones, about 86% recorded once. This rearrangement joins TRBV7-8 to TRBJ1-4; D might be TRBD1 (5 bases). This sequence originates from a woman between 50 and 59 years old who had recovered from COVID-19. The sequenced material came from PBMCs or T cells enriched from blood (not recorded which). Written as DNA, the CDR3 is TGTGCCAGCACCGTGGGGCGGCAGGTCCCCAATGAAAAACTGTTTTTT. Its protein is CASTVGRQVPNEKLFF.